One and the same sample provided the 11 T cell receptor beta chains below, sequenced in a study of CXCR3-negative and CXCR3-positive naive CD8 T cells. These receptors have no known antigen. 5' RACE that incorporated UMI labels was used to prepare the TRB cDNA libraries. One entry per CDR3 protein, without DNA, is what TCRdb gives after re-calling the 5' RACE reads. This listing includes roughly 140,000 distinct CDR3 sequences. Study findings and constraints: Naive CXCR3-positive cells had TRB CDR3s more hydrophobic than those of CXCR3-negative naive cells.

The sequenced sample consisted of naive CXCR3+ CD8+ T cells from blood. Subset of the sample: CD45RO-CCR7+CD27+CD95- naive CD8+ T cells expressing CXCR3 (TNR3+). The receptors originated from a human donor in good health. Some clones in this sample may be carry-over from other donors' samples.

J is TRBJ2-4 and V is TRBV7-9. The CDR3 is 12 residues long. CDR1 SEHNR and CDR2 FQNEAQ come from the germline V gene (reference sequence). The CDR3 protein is CASSFGEDIQYF.

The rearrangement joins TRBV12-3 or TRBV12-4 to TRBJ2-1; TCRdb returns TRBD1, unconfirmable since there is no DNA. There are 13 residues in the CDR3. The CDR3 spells CASSFLGPPEQFF.

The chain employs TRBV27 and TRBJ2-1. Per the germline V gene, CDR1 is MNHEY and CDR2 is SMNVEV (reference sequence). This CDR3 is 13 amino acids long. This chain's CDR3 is CASSLIASNEQFF.

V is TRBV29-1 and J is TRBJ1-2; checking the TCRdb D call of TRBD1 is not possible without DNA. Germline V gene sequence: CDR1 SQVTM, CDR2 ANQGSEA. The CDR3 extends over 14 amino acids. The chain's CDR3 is CSVEMSRGNYGYTF.

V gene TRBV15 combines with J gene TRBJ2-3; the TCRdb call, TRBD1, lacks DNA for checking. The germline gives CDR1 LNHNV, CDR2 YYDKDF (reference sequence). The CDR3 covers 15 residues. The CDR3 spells CATSMDRGSTDTQYF.

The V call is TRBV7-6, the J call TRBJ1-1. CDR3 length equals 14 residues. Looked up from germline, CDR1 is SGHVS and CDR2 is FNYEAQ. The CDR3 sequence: CASSLGDSNTEAFF.

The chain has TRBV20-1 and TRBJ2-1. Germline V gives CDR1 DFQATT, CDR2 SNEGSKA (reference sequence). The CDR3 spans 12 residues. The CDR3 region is CSARVDDNEQFF.

CDR3 sequence: CSVEIRAGVGDTQYF. V gene TRBV29-1 combines with J gene TRBJ2-3; lacking DNA, the TRBD2 call made by TCRdb goes unchecked. CDR1 is SQVTM, CDR2 ANQGSEA, per germline. CDR3 length: 15 amino acids.

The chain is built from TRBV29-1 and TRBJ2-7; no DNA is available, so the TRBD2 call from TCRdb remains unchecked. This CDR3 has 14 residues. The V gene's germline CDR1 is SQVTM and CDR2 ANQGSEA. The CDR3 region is CSVERLAGSYEQYF.

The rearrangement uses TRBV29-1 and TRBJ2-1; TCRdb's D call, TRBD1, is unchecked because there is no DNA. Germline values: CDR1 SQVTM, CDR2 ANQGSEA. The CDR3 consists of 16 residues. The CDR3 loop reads CSVVGGVSLSYNEQFF.

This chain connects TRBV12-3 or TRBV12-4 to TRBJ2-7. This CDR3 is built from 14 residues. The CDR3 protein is CASTLAGGPYEQYF.